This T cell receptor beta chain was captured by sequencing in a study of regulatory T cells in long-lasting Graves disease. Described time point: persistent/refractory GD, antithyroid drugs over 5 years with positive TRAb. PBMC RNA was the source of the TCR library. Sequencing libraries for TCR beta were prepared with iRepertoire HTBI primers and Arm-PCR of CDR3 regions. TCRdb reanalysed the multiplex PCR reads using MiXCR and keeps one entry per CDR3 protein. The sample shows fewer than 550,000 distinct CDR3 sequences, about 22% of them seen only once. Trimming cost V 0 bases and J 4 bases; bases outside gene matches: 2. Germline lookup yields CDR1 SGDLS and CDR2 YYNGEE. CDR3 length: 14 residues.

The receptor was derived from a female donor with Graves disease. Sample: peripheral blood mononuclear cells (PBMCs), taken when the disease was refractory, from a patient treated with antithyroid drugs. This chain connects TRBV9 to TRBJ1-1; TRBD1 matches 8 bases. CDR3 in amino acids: CASSVATGGTEAFF. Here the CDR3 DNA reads TGTGCCAGCAGCGTAGCTACAGGGGGCACTGAAGCTTTCTTT.